These T cell receptor beta chains were read from a single sample in a study of blood T cell repertoires in COVID-19. This table comes from immunoSEQ multiplex PCR, and its TCRdb copy is limited to in-frame clones, with some not included. The table lists about 480,000 clones, approximately 90% of them singletons. The sequenced material came from PBMCs or T cells enriched from blood (not recorded which). Receptor source: a woman between 40 and 55 years old who had recovered from COVID-19. The CDR3 runs from the conserved cysteine through the conserved F or W. Fields, in order: V gene, D gene, clone size, J gene, CDR3 protein, CDR3 DNA. The D gene is left open where the match is weak. A clone size is listed for some rows: how often the clone was seen (once, few, many), or a class if it is expanded.

v_call: TRBV6-1; d_call: .; clone_size: .; j_call: TRBJ2-5; cdr3_aa: CASSEYGLQETQYF; cdr3_nt: TGTGCCAGCAGTGAATACGGACTCCAAGAGACCCAGTACTTC
v_call: TRBV10-3; d_call: .; clone_size: .; j_call: TRBJ1-1; cdr3_aa: CAISESGGNTEAFF; cdr3_nt: TGTGCCATCAGTGAGTCGGGAGGAAATACTGAAGCTTTCTTT
v_call: TRBV15; d_call: TRBD1; clone_size: .; j_call: TRBJ2-7; cdr3_aa: CATSREPGQGAREQYF; cdr3_nt: TGTGCCACCAGCAGAGAACCGGGACAGGGGGCTAGGGAGCAGTACTTC
v_call: TRBV7-2; d_call: .; clone_size: few; j_call: TRBJ1-3; cdr3_aa: CASSWGVDGGNTIYF; cdr3_nt: TGTGCCAGCAGCTGGGGGGTGGACGGTGGAAACACCATATATTTT
v_call: TRBV18; d_call: .; clone_size: .; j_call: TRBJ2-7; cdr3_aa: CASSPNQEGGEQYF; cdr3_nt: TGTGCCAGCTCACCAAATCAAGAAGGGGGTGAGCAGTACTTC
v_call: TRBV9; d_call: .; clone_size: once; j_call: TRBJ2-1; cdr3_aa: CASSVASTGNEQFF; cdr3_nt: TGTGCCAGCAGCGTAGCTTCAACGGGCAATGAGCAGTTCTTC
v_call: TRBV2; d_call: .; clone_size: .; j_call: TRBJ1-4; cdr3_aa: CASRGDSEKLFF; cdr3_nt: TGTGCCAGCAGGGGGGACTCTGAAAAACTGTTTTTT
v_call: TRBV12-3/TRBV12-4; d_call: .; clone_size: .; j_call: TRBJ2-3; cdr3_aa: CASRLGGDTQYF; cdr3_nt: TGTGCCAGCAGACTAGGGGGAGATACGCAGTATTTT
v_call: TRBV5-4; d_call: .; clone_size: .; j_call: TRBJ2-1; cdr3_aa: CASSFGNPNEQFF; cdr3_nt: TGTGCCAGCAGCTTCGGTAACCCCAATGAGCAGTTCTTC
v_call: TRBV19; d_call: TRBD2; clone_size: .; j_call: TRBJ2-5; cdr3_aa: CASRASSGSHETQYF; cdr3_nt: TGTGCCAGTAGAGCGTCTAGCGGGAGCCATGAGACCCAGTACTTC
v_call: TRBV3-1/TRBV3-2; d_call: TRBD1; clone_size: .; j_call: TRBJ1-2; cdr3_aa: CASSQDFGTGRSYGYTF; cdr3_nt: TGTGCCAGCAGCCAAGACTTTGGGACAGGGAGGAGTTATGGCTACACCTTC
v_call: TRBV2; d_call: .; clone_size: .; j_call: TRBJ1-1; cdr3_aa: CASSDPRENTEAFF; cdr3_nt: TGTGCCAGCAGTGACCCCCGGGAGAACACTGAAGCTTTCTTT
v_call: TRBV5-1; d_call: TRBD1; clone_size: .; j_call: TRBJ1-4; cdr3_aa: CASSSDRVEKLFF; cdr3_nt: TGCGCCAGCAGCTCGGACAGGGTTGAAAAACTGTTTTTT
v_call: TRBV9; d_call: TRBD2; clone_size: .; j_call: TRBJ2-1; cdr3_aa: CASSPLTGGSHEQFF; cdr3_nt: TGTGCCAGCAGCCCCCTTACGGGAGGTTCACATGAGCAGTTCTTC
v_call: TRBV4-1; d_call: .; clone_size: .; j_call: TRBJ1-1; cdr3_aa: CASGAPSRVYGAFF; cdr3_nt: TGCGCCAGCGGCGCACCGAGTCGGGTGTATGGAGCTTTCTTT
v_call: TRBV19; d_call: .; clone_size: .; j_call: TRBJ1-1; cdr3_aa: CASSTHRGGQNTEAFF; cdr3_nt: TGTGCCAGTAGTACCCACAGAGGAGGCCAAAACACTGAAGCTTTCTTT
v_call: TRBV10-3; d_call: TRBD2; clone_size: .; j_call: TRBJ2-7; cdr3_aa: CAISESVAGERSYEQYF; cdr3_nt: TGTGCCATCAGTGAATCGGTAGCGGGGGAACGTTCCTACGAGCAGTACTTC
v_call: TRBV24-1; d_call: TRBD1; clone_size: .; j_call: TRBJ2-5; cdr3_aa: CATSDPVLTGAQETQYF; cdr3_nt: TGTGCCACCAGTGATCCCGTTCTGACAGGGGCCCAAGAGACCCAGTACTTC
v_call: TRBV9; d_call: .; clone_size: .; j_call: TRBJ2-2; cdr3_aa: CASSTPSVGTGELFF; cdr3_nt: TGTGCCAGCAGCACCCCTAGCGTGGGCACCGGGGAGCTGTTTTTT
v_call: TRBV19; d_call: TRBD2; clone_size: .; j_call: TRBJ2-4; cdr3_aa: CASSIVMRGLAENIQYF; cdr3_nt: TGTGCCAGTAGTATAGTGATGCGGGGACTAGCGGAAAACATTCAGTACTTC
v_call: TRBV27; d_call: .; clone_size: .; j_call: TRBJ2-7; cdr3_aa: CASSHQTGHNGYEQYF; cdr3_nt: TGTGCCAGCAGTCACCAGACAGGACACAATGGCTACGAGCAGTACTTC
v_call: TRBV27; d_call: .; clone_size: few; j_call: TRBJ1-1; cdr3_aa: CASGVGTEAFF; cdr3_nt: TGTGCCTCAGGGGTCGGGACTGAAGCTTTCTTT
v_call: TRBV27; d_call: .; clone_size: .; j_call: TRBJ2-3; cdr3_aa: CASSDWRVNTDTQYF; cdr3_nt: TGTGCCAGCTCAGACTGGCGGGTCAATACAGATACGCAGTATTTT
v_call: TRBV7-8; d_call: TRBD1; clone_size: .; j_call: TRBJ1-6; cdr3_aa: CASGTGDNSPLHF; cdr3_nt: TGTGCCAGCGGGACAGGGGATAATTCACCCCTCCACTTT
v_call: TRBV7-9; d_call: .; clone_size: .; j_call: TRBJ1-2; cdr3_aa: CASSLGQLGRGGYTF; cdr3_nt: TGTGCCAGCAGCTTAGGACAGCTAGGAAGGGGAGGCTACACCTTC
v_call: TRBV2; d_call: TRBD1; clone_size: .; j_call: TRBJ1-1; cdr3_aa: CASTPGQGYTEAFF; cdr3_nt: TGTGCCAGCACCCCGGGACAGGGATACACTGAAGCTTTCTTT
v_call: TRBV11-3; d_call: .; clone_size: .; j_call: TRBJ2-2; cdr3_aa: CASSFGGERTNTGELFF; cdr3_nt: TGTGCCAGCAGCTTCGGTGGCGAGCGGACGAACACCGGGGAGCTGTTTTTT
v_call: TRBV11-3; d_call: TRBD1; clone_size: few; j_call: TRBJ2-3; cdr3_aa: CASSFKPGQGTDTQYF; cdr3_nt: TGTGCCAGCAGCTTTAAACCGGGACAGGGGACAGATACGCAGTATTTT
v_call: TRBV11-3; d_call: TRBD1; clone_size: .; j_call: TRBJ2-1; cdr3_aa: CASSLGQGSYNEQFF; cdr3_nt: TGTGCCAGCAGCTTGGGACAGGGGTCCTACAATGAGCAGTTCTTC
v_call: TRBV6-5; d_call: .; clone_size: .; j_call: TRBJ2-7; cdr3_aa: CASSTGNYEQYF; cdr3_nt: TGTGCCAGCAGTACAGGGAACTACGAGCAGTACTTC
v_call: TRBV6-2/TRBV6-3; d_call: .; clone_size: .; j_call: TRBJ1-2; cdr3_aa: CASSYSRELYGYTF; cdr3_nt: TGTGCCAGCAGTTACTCGCGGGAACTCTATGGCTACACCTTC
v_call: TRBV9; d_call: TRBD1; clone_size: .; j_call: TRBJ2-7; cdr3_aa: CASSEGSGTGVYEQYF; cdr3_nt: TGTGCCAGCAGCGAAGGGTCCGGGACAGGGGTCTACGAGCAGTACTTC
v_call: TRBV4-3; d_call: TRBD1; clone_size: once; j_call: TRBJ1-4; cdr3_aa: CASSQDRGRGPEKLFF; cdr3_nt: TGCGCCAGCAGCCAAGACCGAGGCAGGGGGCCTGAAAAACTGTTTTTT
v_call: TRBV18; d_call: TRBD1; clone_size: .; j_call: TRBJ1-6; cdr3_aa: CASSPPTGQGQNSPLHF; cdr3_nt: TGTGCCAGCTCACCACCGACGGGACAGGGACAGAATTCACCCCTCCACTTT
v_call: TRBV14; d_call: TRBD2; clone_size: .; j_call: TRBJ2-3; cdr3_aa: CASSQVPSGGTDTQYF; cdr3_nt: TGTGCCAGCAGCCAAGTTCCTAGCGGGGGCACAGATACGCAGTATTTT
v_call: TRBV9; d_call: TRBD2; clone_size: .; j_call: TRBJ2-7; cdr3_aa: CASSPSTSGDYEQYF; cdr3_nt: TGTGCCAGCAGCCCCTCGACTAGCGGCGACTACGAGCAGTACTTC
v_call: TRBV19; d_call: .; clone_size: .; j_call: TRBJ1-5; cdr3_aa: CASSILPGNNQPQHF; cdr3_nt: TGTGCCAGTAGTATCCTCCCAGGGAACAATCAGCCCCAGCATTTT
v_call: TRBV6-5; d_call: .; clone_size: few; j_call: TRBJ2-7; cdr3_aa: CASKDSSYEQYF; cdr3_nt: TGTGCCAGCAAAGACAGCTCCTACGAGCAGTACTTC
v_call: TRBV2; d_call: TRBD2; clone_size: .; j_call: TRBJ2-5; cdr3_aa: CASMAGALAETQYF; cdr3_nt: TGTGCCAGCATGGCGGGAGCACTAGCCGAGACCCAGTACTTC
v_call: TRBV10-3; d_call: .; clone_size: .; j_call: TRBJ2-5; cdr3_aa: CAISDPRGETQYF; cdr3_nt: TGTGCCATCAGTGACCCGAGGGGGGAGACCCAGTACTTC
v_call: TRBV16; d_call: .; clone_size: .; j_call: TRBJ1-5; cdr3_aa: CASSQSSAGDQPQHF; cdr3_nt: TGTGCCAGCAGCCAATCCTCGGCAGGGGATCAGCCCCAGCATTTT
v_call: TRBV7-8; d_call: .; clone_size: once; j_call: TRBJ1-5; cdr3_aa: CASSHPGRDDQPQHF; cdr3_nt: TGTGCCAGCAGCCACCCAGGGAGGGATGATCAGCCCCAGCATTTT
v_call: TRBV6-5; d_call: TRBD2; clone_size: .; j_call: TRBJ2-7; cdr3_aa: CASRRTSGRGYEQYF; cdr3_nt: TGTGCCAGCAGGCGGACTAGCGGGAGGGGTTACGAGCAGTACTTC
v_call: TRBV10-3; d_call: TRBD2; clone_size: .; j_call: TRBJ2-1; cdr3_aa: CAISGPGTSGVYNEQFF; cdr3_nt: TGTGCCATCAGTGGACCCGGGACTAGCGGTGTTTACAATGAGCAGTTCTTC